The sequence of this T cell receptor (beta chain) was determined in a study of PD-1 blockade in classical Hodgkin lymphoma. Study-level points and caveats: Exclusion was the outcome for patients who began nivolumab under 1 year after ASCT. Similar baseline diversity was found in complete responders and newly diagnosed patients. Factors driving the repertoire differences, possibly disease activity or prior therapy, remain undefined. A significant rise in TCR diversity was seen by C4D1 for CD4+ cells but not for CD8+ cells.

Every patient had relapsed following autologous stem cell transplantation, and cohorts differed in brentuximab vedotin exposure. The table came from immunoSEQ multiplex PCR; TCRdb's copy has only in-frame clones and leaves some out. Of about 84,000 clones in the sample, approximately 88% were seen once. On this clone itself: Its target is not known.

The CDR3 is made up of 13 amino acids. Trimming stripped 6 bases from V and 2 bases from J, with 11 bases between. CDR1 LNHDA and CDR2 SQIVND come from the germline V gene (reference sequence). The sample consisted of peripheral blood mononuclear cells (PBMCs), taken at baseline. The chain uses TRBV19 and TRBJ2-7; D call uncertain. The receptor was isolated from a human donor with classical Hodgkin lymphoma. CDR3 sequence reads: CASSPSRPYEQYF. For the CDR3, the DNA is TGTGCCAGTAGCCCCTCCCGACCCTACGAGCAGTACTTC.